This T cell receptor beta chain was observed in a study of cytomegalovirus exposure and HLA in healthy donors. Study-level background: Most genotyped donors, approximately 77% of fewer than 400, had Caucasian-associated genetic ancestry. Findings and caveats of the study: Accurate prediction of HLA-A and HLA-B alleles (for most subjects) was reportedly achieved from TCR beta sequences. Later work found most CMV-associated TCR beta chains apparently HLA-restricted. The authors judged a highly shared variant cluster likely a sequencing artifact.

This PCR relied on a set of 60 Vbeta primers and 13 Jbeta primers. Data came from immunoSEQ multiplex PCR; TCRdb stores just in-frame clones and leaves some out. The table lists more than 90,000 clones, around three quarters of them singletons. Comment on this clone: The antigen remains unidentified.

Germline lookup yields CDR1 LNHDA and CDR2 SQIVND (reference sequence). Between the trimmed V and J ends, which lost 6 bases and 3 bases, there was a span of 10 bases. The CDR3 runs to 13 residues. The sequenced sample was PBMCs. The source of this sequence is a woman in her late teens or twenties in good health and CMV-seropositive. The chain uses TRBV19 and TRBJ2-3; the D is unclear. CDR3 nucleotide sequence: TGTGCCAGTAGCCCCCCGGTGACAGATACGCAGTATTTT. This gives the protein CASSPPVTDTQYF.